A selection of T cell receptor beta chains follows, all from one sample in a study of identical twins. TCRdb ran MiXCR on the 5' RACE reads and lists one entry per CDR3 protein. The table includes under 500,000 distinct CDR3 sequences, 14% detected once. These data are also associated with another study on yellow fever vaccine responses in identical twins.

The sample consisted of CD4+ T cells sorted from blood. Every receptor here comes from a woman aged 18-30 years in good health. Both conserved end residues are trimmed from each CDR3. The order of the fields is V gene, D gene, J gene, CDR3 protein. D genes are given only for firm matches.

>TRBV6-5|.|TRBJ2-3
ASSYSDSSTQY
>TRBV20-1|.|TRBJ2-3
SAGKRGAADTQY
>TRBV7-3|TRBD1|TRBJ2-1
ASSLGGPRYNEQF
>TRBV2|.|TRBJ2-3
ASSEGWEDTQY
>TRBV4-3|TRBD1|TRBJ2-7
ASSQEPGQSSYEQY
>TRBV27|TRBD1|TRBJ2-7
ASSATGVEQY
>TRBV29-1|.|TRBJ1-2
SVEPGDGYT
>TRBV11-2|.|TRBJ1-2
ASKQVYGYT
>TRBV4-1|.|TRBJ1-4
ASSPLLGTNEKLF
>TRBV4-2|.|TRBJ2-1
ASSQDAGGEQF
>TRBV27|.|TRBJ2-7
ASSIRGGSISYEQY
>TRBV7-8|TRBD1|TRBJ1-4
ASSLAGTGVEKLF
>TRBV5-1|.|TRBJ1-2
ASSFGVQANYGYT
>TRBV7-3|TRBD1|TRBJ2-7
ASSLGTVYEQY
>TRBV4-3|TRBD2|TRBJ2-7
ASSQVPPGRGSYEQY
>TRBV20-1|.|TRBJ2-3
SAREEDGTQY
>TRBV12-3/TRBV12-4|.|TRBJ2-5
ASSLSLGGGPRETQY
>TRBV3-1|.|TRBJ2-3
ASSQDTQY
>TRBV24-1|TRBD1|TRBJ1-2
ATSDEGTGRLGYT
>TRBV5-1|.|TRBJ2-7
ASTLAYERGEQY
>TRBV2|.|TRBJ2-3
ASSTTSTRAADTQY
>TRBV5-5|TRBD2|TRBJ2-7
ASSLDSGMYEQY
>TRBV12-3/TRBV12-4|.|TRBJ2-1
ASSSLGGSSYNEQF
>TRBV6-1|.|TRBJ2-3
ASSPRTWLDTQY
>TRBV29-1|.|TRBJ1-5
SVAGTSSNQPQH
>TRBV20-1|TRBD2|TRBJ2-3
SAPPGTSGGQGDTQY
>TRBV28|.|TRBJ2-3
ASSWLTDTQY
>TRBV27|.|TRBJ1-4
ASSTNEKLF
>TRBV28|TRBD1|TRBJ1-2
ASSSPKTGRNYGYT
>TRBV7-2|.|TRBJ2-2
ASRSGRLVTGELF
>TRBV15|.|TRBJ2-7
ATSRIRVSGEQY
>TRBV2|.|TRBJ2-6
ASSASRAGANVLT
>TRBV7-2|.|TRBJ2-1
ASSEAGSYNEQF
>TRBV6-2/TRBV6-3|.|TRBJ2-3
ASRQTRGLWSTDTQY
>TRBV3-1|.|TRBJ2-1
ASSQDRARNNEQF
>TRBV11-2|.|TRBJ2-3
ASGRGQSFFADTQY
>TRBV28|.|TRBJ1-1
ASGGGPRTEAF
>TRBV7-9|.|TRBJ1-6
ASRPSGGLNSPLH
>TRBV27|TRBD1|TRBJ2-5
ASSLTPGQGRETQY
>TRBV29-1|.|TRBJ2-5
SVPRELQETQY
>TRBV9|.|TRBJ2-1
ASSGQFRDEQF
>TRBV7-2|TRBD2|TRBJ2-1
ASSSLSGNTWNEQF
>TRBV19|.|TRBJ1-1
ASRRWSTEAF
>TRBV18|.|TRBJ2-3
ASSPGVSTDTQY
>TRBV4-2|TRBD1|TRBJ1-1
ASSQGPTGGRTEAF
>TRBV30|TRBD2|TRBJ2-1
AWSRTSFEFDEQF
>TRBV29-1|TRBD1|TRBJ2-7
SVEGQGAREQY
>TRBV28|.|TRBJ2-7
ASERPGAYEQY
>TRBV15|.|TRBJ2-4
ATSREGVGAKNIQY
>TRBV29-1|TRBD1|TRBJ1-5
SVGETGGYQPQH
>TRBV2|.|TRBJ2-2
ASRIEATATGELF
>TRBV4-3|TRBD1|TRBJ1-4
ASSQDRGRSEKLF
>TRBV20-1|TRBD2|TRBJ2-3
SATGLAGGTDTQY
>TRBV6-5|TRBD2|TRBJ2-1
ASSYSAGGRHEQF